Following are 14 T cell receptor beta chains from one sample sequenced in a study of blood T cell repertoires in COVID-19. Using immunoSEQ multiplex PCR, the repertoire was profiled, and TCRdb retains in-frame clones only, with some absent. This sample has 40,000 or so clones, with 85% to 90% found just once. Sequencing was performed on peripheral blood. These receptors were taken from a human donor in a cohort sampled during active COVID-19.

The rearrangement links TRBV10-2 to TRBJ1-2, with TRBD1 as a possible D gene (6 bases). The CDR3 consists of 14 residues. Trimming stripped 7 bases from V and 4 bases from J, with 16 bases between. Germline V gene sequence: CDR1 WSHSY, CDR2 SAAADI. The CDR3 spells CASMGGGRGYGYTF. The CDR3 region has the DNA TGCGCCAGCATGGGAGGGGGACGGGGCTATGGCTACACCTTC.

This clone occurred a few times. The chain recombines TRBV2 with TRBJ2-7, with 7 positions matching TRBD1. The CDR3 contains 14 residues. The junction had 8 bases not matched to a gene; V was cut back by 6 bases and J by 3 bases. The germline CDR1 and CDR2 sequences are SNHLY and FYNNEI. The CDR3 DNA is TGTGCCAGCAGCCACAGGGGTGGGGACTACGAGCAGTACTTC. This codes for CASSHRGGDYEQYF.

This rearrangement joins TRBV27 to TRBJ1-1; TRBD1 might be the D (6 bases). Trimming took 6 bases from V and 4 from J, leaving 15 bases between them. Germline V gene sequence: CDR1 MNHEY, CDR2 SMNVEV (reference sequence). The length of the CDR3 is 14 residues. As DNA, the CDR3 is TGTGCCAGCAGGGGCGTTTGGGGGCCCACTGAAGCTTTCTTT. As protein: CASRGVWGPTEAFF.

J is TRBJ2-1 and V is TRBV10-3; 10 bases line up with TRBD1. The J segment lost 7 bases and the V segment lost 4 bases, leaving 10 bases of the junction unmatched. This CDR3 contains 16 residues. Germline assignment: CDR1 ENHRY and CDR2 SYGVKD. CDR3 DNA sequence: TGTGCCATCAGTGGGGGGCGGACAGGGGGTAAAAATGAGCAGTTCTTC. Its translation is CAISGGRTGGKNEQFF.

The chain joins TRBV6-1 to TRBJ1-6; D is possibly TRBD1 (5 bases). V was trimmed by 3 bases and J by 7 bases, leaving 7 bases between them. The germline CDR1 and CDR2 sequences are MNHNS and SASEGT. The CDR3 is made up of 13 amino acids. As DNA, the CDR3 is TGTGCCAGCAGTGACAGGGAAAATTCACCCCTCCACTTT. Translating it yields CASSDRENSPLHF.

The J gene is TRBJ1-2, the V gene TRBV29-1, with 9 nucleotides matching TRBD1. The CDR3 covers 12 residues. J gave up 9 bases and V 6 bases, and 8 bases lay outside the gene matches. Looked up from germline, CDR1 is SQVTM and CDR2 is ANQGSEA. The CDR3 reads CSVSGQGESYTF. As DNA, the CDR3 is TGCAGCGTATCGGGACAGGGCGAAAGCTACACCTTC.

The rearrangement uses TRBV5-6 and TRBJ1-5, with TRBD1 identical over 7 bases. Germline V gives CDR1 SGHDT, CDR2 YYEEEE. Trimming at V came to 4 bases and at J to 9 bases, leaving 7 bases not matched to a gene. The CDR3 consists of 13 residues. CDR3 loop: CASSPKQGRPQHF. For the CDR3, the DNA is TGTGCCAGCAGCCCAAAACAGGGGAGGCCCCAGCATTTT.

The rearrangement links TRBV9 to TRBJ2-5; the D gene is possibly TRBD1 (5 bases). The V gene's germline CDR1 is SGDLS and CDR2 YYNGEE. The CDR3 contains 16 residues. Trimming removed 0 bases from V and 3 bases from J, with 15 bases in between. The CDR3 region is CASSVAGRATEETQYF. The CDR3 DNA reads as TGTGCCAGCAGCGTAGCCGGCAGGGCGACCGAAGAGACCCAGTACTTC.

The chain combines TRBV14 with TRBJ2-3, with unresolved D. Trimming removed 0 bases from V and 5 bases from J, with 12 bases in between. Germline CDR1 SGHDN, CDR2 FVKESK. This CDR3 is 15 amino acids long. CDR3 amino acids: CASSQEGPFGDTQYF. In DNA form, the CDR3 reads TGTGCCAGCAGCCAAGAGGGCCCGTTTGGAGATACGCAGTATTTT.

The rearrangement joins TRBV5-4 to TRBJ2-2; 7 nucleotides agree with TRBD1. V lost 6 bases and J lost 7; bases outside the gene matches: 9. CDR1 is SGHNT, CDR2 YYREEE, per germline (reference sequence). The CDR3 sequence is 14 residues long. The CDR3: CASTRQGGSGELFF. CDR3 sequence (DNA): TGTGCCAGCACAAGACAGGGTGGGAGCGGGGAGCTGTTTTTT.

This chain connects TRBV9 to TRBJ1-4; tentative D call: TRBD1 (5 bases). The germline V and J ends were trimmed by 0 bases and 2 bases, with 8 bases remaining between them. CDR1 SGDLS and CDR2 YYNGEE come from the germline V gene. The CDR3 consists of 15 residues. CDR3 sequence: CASSVGAGTNEKLFF. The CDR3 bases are TGTGCCAGCAGCGTAGGGGCAGGGACTAATGAAAAACTGTTTTTT. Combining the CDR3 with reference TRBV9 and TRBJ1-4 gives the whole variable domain DSGVTQTPKHLITATGQRVTLRCSPRSGDLSVYWYQQSLDQGLQFLIQYYNGEERAKGNILERFSAQQFPDLHSELNLSSLELGDSALYFCASSVGAGTNEKLFFGSGTQLSVL.

The CDR3 DNA follows: TGTGCCAGCAGCTGGACAGGGAGCACTGAAGCTTTCTTT. It specifies CASSWTGSTEAFF. The gene calls are TRBV5-6 and TRBJ1-1, with TRBD1 matching 8 bases. CDR1 and CDR2 (germline): SGHDT, YYEEEE. Trimming took 3 bases from V and 4 from J; bases not matched to a gene: 2. The CDR3 consists of 13 residues.

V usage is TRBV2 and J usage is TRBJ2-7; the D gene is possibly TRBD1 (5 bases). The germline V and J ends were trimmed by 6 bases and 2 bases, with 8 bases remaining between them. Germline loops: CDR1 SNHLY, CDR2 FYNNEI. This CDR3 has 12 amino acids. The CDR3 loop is CASRGATYEQYF. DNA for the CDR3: TGTGCCAGCAGAGGGGCTACCTACGAGCAGTACTTC.

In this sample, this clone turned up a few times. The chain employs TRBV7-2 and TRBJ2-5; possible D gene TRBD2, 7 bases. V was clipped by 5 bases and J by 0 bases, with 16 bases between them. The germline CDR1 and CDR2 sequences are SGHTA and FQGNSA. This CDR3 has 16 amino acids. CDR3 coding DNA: TGTGCCAGCAGCCCCCTGGGGCGGGGGCACCAAGAGACCCAGTACTTC. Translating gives CASSPLGRGHQETQYF.